The 15 T cell receptor beta chains below were found in one sample sequenced in a study of cytomegalovirus exposure and HLA in healthy donors. Researchers ran the PCR with 60 Vbeta and 13 Jbeta primers. The method was immunoSEQ multiplex PCR; TCRdb's version includes in-frame clones alone and lacks a portion of them. The sample yields 130,000 or so clones, around 70% seen once. The sequenced material came from PBMCs. The receptors shown here come from a man aged 35 to 55 in good health and CMV-seropositive.

This chain uses TRBV6-5 with TRBJ1-1, with D possibly TRBD1 on 5 matching bases. Trimming left V 7 bases short and J 4 bases short, with 16 bases between. Germline CDR1 is MNHEY and CDR2 is SVGAGI. This CDR3 region has 14 residues. The CDR3 nucleotides are TGTGCCAGCACCGGGAGAGGGGCCCTCACTGAAGCTTTCTTT. This translates into CASTGRGALTEAFF.

The chain is built from TRBV2 and TRBJ2-7; the match to TRBD1 covers 9 bases. Per germline, CDR1 SNHLY and CDR2 FYNNEI. Unmatched junction bases numbered 2, after V lost 5 bases and J lost 3 bases. The CDR3 covers 13 residues. The CDR3, as DNA: TGTGCCAGCAGTAGGACAGGGGTCTACGAGCAGTACTTC. Protein product: CASSRTGVYEQYF.

The chain links TRBV14 to TRBJ1-1; 9 bases are shared with TRBD1. The length of the CDR3 is 16 residues. Germline V gene lookup returns CDR1 SGHDN and CDR2 FVKESK. The ends lost 4 bases at V and 7 bases at J; junction bases unmatched: 13. The CDR3 reads CASSPQGAPPGGEAFF. The DNA for the CDR3 is TGTGCCAGCAGCCCACAGGGGGCCCCGCCGGGTGGTGAAGCTTTCTTT.

Only a few counts were recorded for this clone. The rearrangement links TRBV9 to TRBJ1-6; 7 bases agree with TRBD1. The CDR3 extends over 15 amino acids. Looked up from germline, CDR1 is SGDLS and CDR2 is YYNGEE. The V gene end was trimmed by 3 bases and the J gene end by 6 bases; junction bases not matched to a gene: 6. CDR3 protein: CASSDRAGGNSPLHF. CDR3 DNA sequence: TGTGCCAGCAGCGACCGGGCAGGGGGTAATTCACCCCTCCACTTT. Filled out from reference TRBV9 and TRBJ1-6, the complete variable domain reads DSGVTQTPKHLITATGQRVTLRCSPRSGDLSVYWYQQSLDQGLQFLIQYYNGEERAKGNILERFSAQQFPDLHSELNLSSLELGDSALYFCASSDRAGGNSPLHFGNGTRLTVT.

The chain links TRBV6-5 to TRBJ2-7; 9 positions match TRBD1. With 2 bases clipped from V and 7 bases from J, the junction kept 12 bases outside the gene matches. Per germline, CDR1 MNHEY and CDR2 SVGAGI. This CDR3 comprises 16 residues. The CDR3 loop reads CASSYRPTGGEGEQYF. CDR3 DNA: TGTGCCAGCAGTTACCGACCGACAGGGGGAGAAGGAGAGCAGTACTTC.

The V call is TRBV30, the J call TRBJ2-1, with 13 bases fitting TRBD2. Germline lookup yields CDR1 GTSNPN and CDR2 SVGIG (reference sequence). The CDR3 has 16 amino acids. J was trimmed by 4 bases and V by 1 base; bases with no gene match: 4. CDR3 in DNA: TGTGCCTGGAGTGGGACTAGCGGGAGCATTTACAATGAGCAGTTCTTC. Protein product: CAWSGTSGSIYNEQFF.

Comment on this clone: The junction and the germline gene differ at one end; a read error may be behind it. V is TRBV7-9 and J is TRBJ2-3; 10 nucleotides agree with TRBD1. Germline V gene lookup returns CDR1 SEHNR and CDR2 FQNEAQ (reference sequence). The CDR3 consists of 15 residues. This CDR3 is CSSSSWGQGPDTQYF. CDR3 DNA: TGTTCCAGCAGCTCCTGGGGACAGGGGCCAGATACGCAGTATTTT.

The chain recombines TRBV2 with TRBJ2-7; D possibly corresponds to TRBD1 (5 bases). This CDR3 has 13 residues. Germline assignment: CDR1 SNHLY and CDR2 FYNNEI. Trimming cost V 4 bases and J 2 bases, with 9 bases left between them. The CDR3 nucleotides are TGTGCCAGCAGTGCGCAGGGTACCTACGAGCAGTACTTC. Protein sequence: CASSAQGTYEQYF.

The chain has TRBV4-1 and TRBJ2-7, with 10 nucleotides matching TRBD2. The CDR3 length is 14 residues. Germline CDR1 reads MGHRA; CDR2 reads YSYEKL. The V and J ends lost 3 bases and 7 bases, in that order; junction bases with no gene match: 6. The CDR3 DNA reads TGCGCCAGCAGCCAGGGACTAGCGAGGAGAGAGCAGTACTTC. Its protein is CASSQGLARREQYF.

This clone showed up just once. The chain recombines TRBV30 with TRBJ1-1; D remains ambiguous. With 0 bases removed from V and 1 base from J, the gap between germline ends came to 9 bases. Germline V gene sequence: CDR1 GTSNPN, CDR2 SVGIG (reference sequence). There are 14 residues in the CDR3. The DNA of the CDR3 is TGTGCCTGGAGTGTACATAACAGGAACACTGAAGCTTTCTTT. Its translation is CAWSVHNRNTEAFF.

The rearrangement links TRBV5-1 to TRBJ1-2; no reliable D call. Trimming took off 4 bases at V and 5 bases at J, with 9 bases between the two ends. The germline gives CDR1 SGHRS, CDR2 YFSETQ. The CDR3 consists of 12 residues. The CDR3 protein is CASSLPGYGYTF. The CDR3 nucleotides are TGCGCCAGCAGCCTCCCCGGGTATGGCTACACCTTC.

The chain carries TRBV18 and TRBJ2-2, with D maybe TRBD1 (5 bases). Trimming took off 6 bases at V and 1 base at J, with 12 bases between the two ends. Looked up from germline, CDR1 is KGHSH and CDR2 is LQKENI. This CDR3 has 15 residues. For the CDR3, the DNA is TGTGCCAGCTCGGAAGGGCAGGGGAACACCGGGGAGCTGTTTTTT. Translation: CASSEGQGNTGELFF.

CDR3: CASSEGLGTEAFF. The CDR3 DNA reads as TGTGCCAGCAGCGAGGGATTGGGCACTGAAGCTTTCTTT. The rearrangement joins TRBV5-6 to TRBJ1-1; D gene ambiguous. V lost 4 bases to trimming and J lost 4 bases, with 11 bases between them. The CDR3 runs 13 residues. CDR1 is SGHDT, CDR2 YYEEEE, per germline.

The chain carries TRBV4-1 and TRBJ2-5; tentative D call: TRBD1 (6 bases). TRBJ2-7 explains the end of the DNA better; the J call may be wrong. This CDR3 is built from 15 residues. Germline CDR1 MGHRA, CDR2 YSYEKL. The CDR3 DNA is TGCGCCAGCAGCCAACCAGGACAGTTCTCCTACGAGCAGTACTTC. Residues: CASSQPGQFSYEQYF.

This rearrangement joins TRBV27 to TRBJ1-1, with D possibly matching TRBD1 (6 bases). Germline V gene lookup returns CDR1 MNHEY and CDR2 SMNVEV (reference sequence). V lost 2 bases to trimming and J lost 4 bases, with 8 bases between them. This CDR3 spans 13 amino acids. This CDR3 reads CASSLNRATEAFF. In DNA, the CDR3 is TGTGCCAGCAGTTTAAACAGGGCCACTGAAGCTTTCTTT.